This T cell receptor beta chain was captured in a study of CD8 T cells in Susac syndrome. Points from the study as a whole: The TCR sequencing and HLA analysis in the study involved a relatively small number of individuals, as the study acknowledged.

Comments on this clonotype: Its specificity is not known.

Reverse transcription used roughly 0.45 to 1 ug RNA and random hexamers. Amplification of TCR beta CDR3 was carried out by immunoSEQ multiplex PCR, which covered 54 Vbeta and 13 Jbeta segments. TCRdb recomputed calls from the immunoSEQ multiplex PCR reads with MiXCR, one row per CDR3 protein. Of roughly 200,000 distinct CDR3 sequences detected, almost 96% appear once; the ten largest clones hold under 0.095%. This CDR3 is 15 amino acids long. Germline assignment: CDR1 LNHNV and CDR2 YYDKDF (reference sequence). Trimming pared 3 bases from V and 4 bases from J, leaving 15 bases between. CD8+ and CD4+ T cells from blood underwent TCR beta sequencing. TEMRA cells were FACS-enriched, and CD8+ and CD4+ T cells were isolated negatively.

What was sequenced was CD4+ T cells from PBMCs. The chain has TRBV15 and TRBJ1-2; maybe TRBD1 (6 bases). The clonotype comes from a human donor with multiple sclerosis. DNA of the CDR3: TGTGCCACCAGCAGCCCTCATAGGGGGGGCTATGGCTACACCTTC. This sequence encodes CATSSPHRGGYGYTF.